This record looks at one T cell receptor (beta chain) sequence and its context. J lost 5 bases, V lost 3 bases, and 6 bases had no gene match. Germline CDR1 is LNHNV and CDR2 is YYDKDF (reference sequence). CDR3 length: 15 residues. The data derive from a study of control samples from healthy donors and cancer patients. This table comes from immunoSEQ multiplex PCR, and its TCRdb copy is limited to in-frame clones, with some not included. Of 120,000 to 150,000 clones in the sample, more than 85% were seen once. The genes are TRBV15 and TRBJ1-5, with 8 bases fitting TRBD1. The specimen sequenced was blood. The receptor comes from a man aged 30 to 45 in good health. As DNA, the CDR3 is TGTGCCACCAGCAGCTCCGGGACAGGAGATCAGCCCCAGCATTTT. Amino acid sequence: CATSSSGTGDQPQHF.